The clone carrying this T cell receptor beta chain was seen many times. TCRdb keeps only in-frame clones here, not all; method: immunoSEQ multiplex PCR. The sample contains 40,000 to 45,000 clones, none of them singletons. This specimen comes from a study of T cell clonality in common variable immunodeficiency. Heparinized whole blood, roughly 4.5 to 9 ml, came from each donor. The TCR was taken from a person between 18 and 69 years old in good health. The sequenced sample was peripheral blood mononuclear cells.

The CDR3 DNA, read in part, is TGCAGTGCCCCGAGGACTAGCGGGAGCGCAGATACG. Translating gives CSAPRTSGSADT. The whole CDR3 reads CSAPRTSGSADTQYF. The V gene is TRBV20-1, the J gene TRBJ2-3, with 13 nucleotides matching TRBD2. The read falls 3 residues short of the CDR3 end, and the missing part is taken from the germline J gene. The CDR3 runs to 15 residues. Germline loops: CDR1 DFQATT, CDR2 SNEGSKA (reference sequence). With 6 bases clipped from V and 4 bases from J, the junction kept 7 bases outside the gene matches.